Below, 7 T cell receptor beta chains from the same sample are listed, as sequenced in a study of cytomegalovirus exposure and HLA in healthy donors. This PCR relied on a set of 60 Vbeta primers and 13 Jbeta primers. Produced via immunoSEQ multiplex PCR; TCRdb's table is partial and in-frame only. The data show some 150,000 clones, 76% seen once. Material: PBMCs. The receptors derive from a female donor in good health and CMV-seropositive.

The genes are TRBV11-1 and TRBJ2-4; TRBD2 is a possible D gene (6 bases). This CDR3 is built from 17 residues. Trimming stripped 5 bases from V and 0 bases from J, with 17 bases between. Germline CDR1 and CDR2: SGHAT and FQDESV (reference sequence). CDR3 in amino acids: CASSPHWGAGAKNIQYF. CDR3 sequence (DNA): TGTGCCAGCAGCCCCCATTGGGGAGCGGGAGCCAAAAACATTCAGTACTTC.

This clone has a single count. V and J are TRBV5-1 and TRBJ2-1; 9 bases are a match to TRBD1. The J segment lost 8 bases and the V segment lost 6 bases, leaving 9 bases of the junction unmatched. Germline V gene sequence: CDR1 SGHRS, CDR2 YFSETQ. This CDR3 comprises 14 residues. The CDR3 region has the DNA TGCGCCAGCACCCCCGGGACAGGGTCCGATGAGCAGTTCTTC. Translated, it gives CASTPGTGSDEQFF.

The CDR3: CASSLMAGGTGYTF. Written as DNA, the CDR3 is TGCGCCAGCAGCTTGATGGCGGGGGGAACTGGCTACACCTTC. The chain has TRBV5-1 and TRBJ1-2; possible D gene TRBD1, 5 bases. There are 14 residues in the CDR3. V was cut by 1 base and J by 7 bases, with 14 bases left in between. Germline V gene data show CDR1 as SGHRS and CDR2 as YFSETQ.

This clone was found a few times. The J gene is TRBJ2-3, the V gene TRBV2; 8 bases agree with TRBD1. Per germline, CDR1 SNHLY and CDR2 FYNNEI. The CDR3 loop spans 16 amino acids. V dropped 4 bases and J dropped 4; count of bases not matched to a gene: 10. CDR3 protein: CASSGIGQGRADTQYF. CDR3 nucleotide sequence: TGTGCCAGCAGTGGGATTGGACAGGGTAGGGCAGATACGCAGTATTTT.

CDR3: CASSHDRDGELFF. The CDR3 DNA sequence: TGTGCCAGCAGCCATGACAGGGATGGGGAGCTGTTTTTT. The chain is built from TRBV27 and TRBJ2-2; TRBD1 matches 7 bases. J lost 8 bases, V lost 6 bases, and 6 bases had no gene match. The CDR3 loop spans 13 amino acids. Germline CDR1 is MNHEY and CDR2 is SMNVEV (reference sequence).

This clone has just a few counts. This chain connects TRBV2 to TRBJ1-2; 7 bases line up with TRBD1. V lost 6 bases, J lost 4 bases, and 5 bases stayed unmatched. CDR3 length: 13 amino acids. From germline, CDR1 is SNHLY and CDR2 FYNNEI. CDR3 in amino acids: CASSPGQIYGYTF. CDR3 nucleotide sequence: TGTGCCAGCAGCCCGGGACAGATCTATGGCTACACCTTC. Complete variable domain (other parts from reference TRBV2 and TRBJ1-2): EPEVTQTPSHQVTQMGQEVILRCVPISNHLYFYWYRQILGQKVEFLVSFYNNEISEKSEIFDDQFSVERPDGSNFTLKIRSTKLEDSAMYFCASSPGQIYGYTFGSGTRLTVV.

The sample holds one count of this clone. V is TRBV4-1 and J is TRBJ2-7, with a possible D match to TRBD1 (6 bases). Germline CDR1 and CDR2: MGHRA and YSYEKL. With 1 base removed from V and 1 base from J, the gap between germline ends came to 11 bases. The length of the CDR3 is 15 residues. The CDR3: CASSQGRGPSYEQYF. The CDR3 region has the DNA TGCGCCAGCAGCCAAGGCAGGGGTCCATCCTACGAGCAGTACTTC.